The subject of this entry is one TCR beta chain. TCRdb's copy holds only in-frame clones and misses some; the assay was immunoSEQ multiplex PCR. Of 99,000 or so clones listed, about 90% are singletons. The CDR3 extends over 14 amino acids. Germline values: CDR1 ENHRY, CDR2 SYGVKD. V was clipped by 4 bases and J by 1 base, with 9 bases between them. This entry is derived from a study of T cell responses to AZD1222 COVID-19 vaccine. The receptor was derived from an adult in good health. Material: peripheral blood, obtained on day 0 of AZD1222 vaccination. The chain is built from TRBV10-3 and TRBJ2-3; D remains unclear. The CDR3 DNA reads TGTGCCATCAGTGTTAACAGCGGCACAGATACGCAGTATTTT. Residues: CAISVNSGTDTQYF.